These 16 T cell receptor beta chains share one sample of origin, sequenced in a study of T cell responses to AZD1222 COVID-19 vaccine. Generated by immunoSEQ multiplex PCR, the TCRdb table keeps only in-frame clones and is missing some. The sample holds roughly 120,000 clones, 80% to 90% seen once. Sequencing used peripheral blood, obtained on day 0 of AZD1222 vaccination. The receptor source for this set is an adult in good health.

This chain uses TRBV11-1 with TRBJ2-3, with D possibly matching TRBD2 (6 bases). V gave up 3 bases and J gave up 5 bases, with 12 bases separating them. The CDR3 sequence is 14 residues long. The germline CDR1 and CDR2 sequences are SGHAT and FQDESV (reference sequence). The DNA of the CDR3 is TGTGCCAGCAGCTTGACTAGTCAGAAAGATACGCAGTATTTT. Translating it yields CASSLTSQKDTQYF. Looking up the rest from reference TRBV11-1 and TRBJ2-3 gives the full variable domain: EAEVAQSPRYKITEKSQAVAFWCDPISGHATLYWYRQILGQGPELLVQFQDESVVDDSQLPKDRFSAERLKGVDSTLKIQPAELGDSAMYLCASSLTSQKDTQYFGPGTRLTVL.

The chain is built from TRBV25-1 and TRBJ1-1, with a possible D match to TRBD1 (6 bases). The V end lost 3 bases, the J end lost 0 bases, and 11 bases lay between the germline ends. Germline CDR1 MGHDK, CDR2 SYGVNS. This CDR3 has 15 amino acids. The CDR3 region has the DNA TGTGCCAGCAGTGAGAGACAGGCAGTGAACACTGAAGCTTTCTTT. Protein sequence: CASSERQAVNTEAFF.

This clone turned up a few times. V is TRBV11-3 and J is TRBJ1-6; TRBD1 agrees at 9 bases. V lost 3 bases to trimming and J lost 10 bases; unmatched junction nucleotides: 7. CDR1 is SGHNT and CDR2 is YENEEA in the germline V gene. The CDR3 runs 15 residues. CDR3 amino acids: CASSFAGQGGSPLHF. The CDR3 bases are TGTGCCAGCAGCTTCGCGGGACAGGGAGGATCACCCCTCCACTTT.

The J gene is TRBJ2-3, the V gene TRBV7-3, with D perhaps TRBD1 (8 bases). Trimming left V 10 bases short and J 3 bases short, with 14 bases between. CDR3 length equals 13 residues. CDR1 and CDR2 from the germline V gene are SGHTA and FQGTGA. CDR3 DNA: TGTGCCACCACAGGGGGGGAAACAGATACGCAGTATTTT. As protein: CATTGGETDTQYF.

V is TRBV7-2 and J is TRBJ2-1; the D is unclear. The CDR3 is 15 residues long. V lost 1 base and J 6 bases, leaving 13 bases between the germline ends. Germline V gives CDR1 SGHTA, CDR2 FQGNSA. This CDR3 is CASSLEFVGSNEQFF. DNA of the CDR3: TGTGCCAGCAGCTTAGAGTTTGTCGGCAGCAATGAGCAGTTCTTC.

The gene calls are TRBV4-1 and TRBJ1-2; 8 nucleotides agree with TRBD1. The CDR3 extends over 14 amino acids. CDR1 and CDR2 (germline): MGHRA, YSYEKL. V was pared by 2 bases and J by 5 bases, with 4 bases of the junction left unmatched. The CDR3 here is CASSQPGQVYGYTF. The CDR3 DNA follows: TGCGCCAGCAGCCAACCGGGACAGGTTTATGGCTACACCTTC.

The rearrangement links TRBV4-2 to TRBJ1-4; D is uncertain. V dropped 1 base and J dropped 10 bases, with 7 bases sitting between them. The germline V gene has CDR1 LGHNA and CDR2 YNFKEQ. This CDR3 spans 12 amino acids. The chain's CDR3 is CASSQALGKLFF. The CDR3 nucleotides read TGTGCCAGCAGCCAAGCCCTGGGAAAACTGTTTTTT.

V is TRBV5-1 and J is TRBJ2-5; D ambiguous. Germline CDR1 and CDR2: SGHRS and YFSETQ. Trimming left V 1 base short and J 5 bases short, with 3 bases between. The CDR3 runs to 11 residues. The CDR3 loop is CASSLSETQYF. CDR3 coding DNA: TGCGCCAGCAGCTTGTCGGAGACCCAGTACTTC.

This clone was counted a few times. This rearrangement joins TRBV4-3 to TRBJ1-4, with unresolved D. The CDR3 is 13 amino acids. CDR1 is LGHNA and CDR2 is YSLEER in the germline V gene. V was cut by 3 bases and J by 3 bases, with 5 bases left in between. In DNA, the CDR3 is TGCGCCAGCAGCCACGTGGCTAATGAAAAACTGTTTTTT. Amino acid sequence: CASSHVANEKLFF.

The chain combines TRBV7-8 with TRBJ2-7; D is unresolved. Trimming took 5 bases from V and 0 from J, leaving 11 bases between them. Germline V gene sequence: CDR1 SGHVS, CDR2 FQNEAQ. This CDR3 is built from 14 residues. This CDR3 reads CASSRLYSSYEQYF. The CDR3 DNA is TGTGCCAGCAGCCGGCTCTATAGCTCCTACGAGCAGTACTTC. Full variable domain (missing parts from reference TRBV7-8 and TRBJ2-7): GAGVSQSPRYKVAKRGQDVALRCDPISGHVSLFWYQQALGQGPEFLTYFQNEAQLDKSGLPSDRFFAERPEGSVSTLKIQRTQQEDSAVYLCASSRLYSSYEQYFGPGTRLTVT.

The chain carries TRBV11-3 and TRBJ1-5; 7 bases align to TRBD1. This CDR3 spans 16 amino acids. The J segment lost 0 bases and the V segment lost 5 bases, leaving 7 bases of the junction unmatched. CDR1 is SGHNT, CDR2 YENEEA, per germline. This CDR3 is CASSLEGQHSNQPQHF. Written as DNA, the CDR3 is TGTGCCAGCAGCCTCGAGGGACAGCATAGCAATCAGCCCCAGCATTTT. Supplemented by reference TRBV11-3 and TRBJ1-5, the full variable domain reads EAGVVQSPRYKIIEKKQPVAFWCNPISGHNTLYWYLQNLGQGPELLIRYENEEAVDDSQLPKDRFSAERLKGVDSTLKIQPAELGDSAVYLCASSLEGQHSNQPQHFGDGTRLSIL.

The chain uses TRBV27 and TRBJ1-1, with TRBD1 matching over 8 bases. The CDR3 length is 13 residues. Trimming cost V 5 bases and J 3 bases; bases outside gene matches: 2. CDR1 MNHEY and CDR2 SMNVEV come from the germline V gene (reference sequence). The CDR3 DNA reads TGTGCCAGCAGTCAGGGGGCCCACACTGAAGCTTTCTTT. It is translated as CASSQGAHTEAFF.

This clone was observed once. The chain joins TRBV29-1 to TRBJ2-2, with 8 bases lining up with TRBD1. Germline V lookup: CDR1 SQVTM, CDR2 ANQGSEA. This CDR3 is 15 amino acids long. Trimming at V came to 1 base and at J to 5 bases, leaving 6 bases not matched to a gene. In DNA form, the CDR3 reads TGCAGCGTTGAAGGAACAGGGGGGAGGACCGGGGAGCTGTTTTTT. It is translated as CSVEGTGGRTGELFF.

This rearrangement joins TRBV24-1 to TRBJ1-2, with D unclear. The CDR3 length is 14 residues. Per germline, CDR1 KGHDR and CDR2 SFDVKD. The ends were cut back, 1 base at V and 6 bases at J, with 11 bases in the middle. The CDR3 DNA is TGTGCCACCAGTGATTTCCGGAAAACTAATGGCTACACCTTC. This codes for CATSDFRKTNGYTF.

V is TRBV7-9 and J is TRBJ2-5; D is uncertain. The CDR3 spans 14 residues. Germline V gene lookup returns CDR1 SEHNR and CDR2 FQNEAQ (reference sequence). The V and J ends lost 1 base and 5 bases respectively, with 11 bases between them. This CDR3 reads CASSLVGDWETQYF. The CDR3 bases are TGTGCCAGCAGCTTAGTAGGTGACTGGGAGACCCAGTACTTC. The variable domain in full, completed from reference TRBV7-9 and TRBJ2-5, reads DTGVSQNPRHKITKRGQNVTFRCDPISEHNRLYWYRQTLGQGPEFLTYFQNEAQLEKSRLLSDRFSAERPKGSFSTLEIQRTEQGDSAMYLCASSLVGDWETQYFGPGTRLLVL.

The rearrangement links TRBV7-2 to TRBJ1-1, with 8 nucleotides matching TRBD1. V lost 5 bases, J lost 6 bases, and 8 bases stayed unmatched. The CDR3 totals 14 residues. CDR1 and CDR2 from the germline V gene are SGHTA and FQGNSA. The CDR3 is CASSVRDRNAEAFF. The DNA for the CDR3 is TGTGCCAGCAGCGTCCGGGACAGGAATGCTGAAGCTTTCTTT.